These T cell receptor beta chains were read from a single sample in a study of Graves' ophthalmopathy and Graves' hyperthyroidism. TCRdb independently ran MiXCR on the multiplex PCR reads; one entry per CDR3 protein. This sample has around 1.1 million distinct CDR3 sequences, with 36% found just once. The sample consisted of peripheral blood or thyroid tissue (not recorded which). These receptors originate from an adult man with Graves' hyperthyroidism. CDR3s include the opening cysteine and the closing phenylalanine or tryptophan. Each record gives: CDR3 DNA, CDR3 protein, J gene, D gene, V gene, clone size. The D gene is left open where the match is weak. Clone size is shown for a subset of rows, as once, few, many or a class of expanded clone.

TGTGCCTGGAAGGGGACAGGCATATACGAGCAGTACTTC | CAWKGTGIYEQYF | TRBJ2-7 | TRBD1 | TRBV30 | few
TGTGCCAGCAGCCAAGATAGTGCGAATAATTCACCCCTCCACTTT | CASSQDSANNSPLHF | TRBJ1-6 | NA | TRBV3-1 | NA
TGTGCCAGCAGTCAGTTCAATTATCAGCCCCAGCATTTT | CASSQFNYQPQHF | TRBJ1-5 | NA | TRBV6-2/TRBV6-3 | NA
TGTGCCAGCCGGACAGGGTGGAACACCGGGGAGCTGTTTTTT | CASRTGWNTGELFF | TRBJ2-2 | TRBD1 | TRBV19 | few
TGTGCCAGCAAATCCTCACTAGCGGGGGGATCCTACGAGCAGTACTTC | CASKSSLAGGSYEQYF | TRBJ2-7 | TRBD2 | TRBV10-3 | NA
TGTGCCAGCAGCTTGGGGAGCGGGGGAATTGGAGAGACCCAGTACTTC | CASSLGSGGIGETQYF | TRBJ2-5 | TRBD2 | TRBV7-2 | many
TGTGCCAGCAGCCCCGAGTTCGGGAAGAACACTGAAGCTTTCTTT | CASSPEFGKNTEAFF | TRBJ1-1 | NA | TRBV7-9 | many
TGCAGCGTCGGGGGGGGTAACTATGGCTACACCTTC | CSVGGGNYGYTF | TRBJ1-2 | NA | TRBV29-1 | medium-sized
TGCGCCAGCAGGGACGGACCTCGCGGATATGGCTACACCTTC | CASRDGPRGYGYTF | TRBJ1-2 | NA | TRBV5-1 | many
TGCGCCAGCAGCCAAGATCTTGGTCCACCCCTCCACTTT | CASSQDLGPPLHF | TRBJ1-6 | NA | TRBV4-1 | many
TGTGCCAGTACGCGACAGGGGCCGAACACTGAAGCTTTCTTT | CASTRQGPNTEAFF | TRBJ1-1 | TRBD1 | TRBV19 | many
TGTGCCAGCAGTTTTGGTGACCGGGACGACCAGTTCTTC | CASSFGDRDDQFF | TRBJ2-1 | NA | TRBV5-8 | many
TGCAGCGTTGAATCGCGGGACAGGGGGAACTATGGCTACACCTTC | CSVESRDRGNYGYTF | TRBJ1-2 | TRBD1 | TRBV29-1 | many
TGCAGTGCTCTGAACGGAGACAGGGTCAATGGCTACACCTTC | CSALNGDRVNGYTF | TRBJ1-2 | TRBD1 | TRBV20-1 | NA
TGCAGCGTTGCAGCTAAGTCCTACGAGCAGTACTTC | CSVAAKSYEQYF | TRBJ2-7 | NA | TRBV29-1 | many
TGTGCCAGTAGTCGAAAGGGGGGTTTCACTGAAGCTTTCTTT | CASSRKGGFTEAFF | TRBJ1-1 | NA | TRBV19 | once
TGTGCCAGCAGCTCCCCCATGCAAGAGACCCAGTACTTC | CASSSPMQETQYF | TRBJ2-5 | NA | TRBV7-9 | NA
TGTGCCAGCAGGCCCCCAGGTGCGGTGCGGGACACTGAAGCTTTCTTT | CASRPPGAVRDTEAFF | TRBJ1-1 | NA | TRBV7-9 | many
TGTGCCAGCAGTTTTACGTCTAGCTCCTACGAGCAGTACTTC | CASSFTSSSYEQYF | TRBJ2-7 | NA | TRBV12-3/TRBV12-4 | NA
TGTGCCAGCAGCTTAACGTCCGACGGAATCTATGGCTGCACCTTT | CASSLTSDGIYGCTF | TRBJ1-2 | NA | TRBV7-6 | NA
TGTGCCAGCAGCAAACAGGGAGGTCAGCCCCAGCATTTT | CASSKQGGQPQHF | TRBJ1-5 | NA | TRBV7-2 | many
TGTGCCAGCAGCCAGGGGCTGGAAACGGACGAGCAGTACTTC | CASSQGLETDEQYF | TRBJ2-7 | NA | TRBV14 | many
TGTGCCATCAGTGGCAGGGCCGGATACGAGCAGTACTTC | CAISGRAGYEQYF | TRBJ2-7 | NA | TRBV10-3 | many
TGTGCCAGCAGCTTAAACAGGGGCGTCTGGGAGACCCAGTACTTC | CASSLNRGVWETQYF | TRBJ2-5 | TRBD1 | TRBV7-9 | few
TGTGCCAGCAGCGTAGACGGTGAAGCTTTCTTT | CASSVDGEAFF | TRBJ1-1 | NA | TRBV9 | NA
TGCAGTTCTTCAGGCGCGGGACAGGCTTATGGCTACACCTTC | CSSSGAGQAYGYTF | TRBJ1-2 | TRBD1 | TRBV29-1 | NA
TGTGCCAGTAGTATCGCGAGGAACACTGAAGCTTTCTTT | CASSIARNTEAFF | TRBJ1-1 | NA | TRBV19 | many
TGTGCCAGCAGTTCAGGGGGTCTTAATGAAAAACTGTTTTTT | CASSSGGLNEKLFF | TRBJ1-4 | TRBD1 | TRBV27 | NA
TGTGCCAGCAGTTCCCCTCTTAGGGGGTACCCCTACGAGCAGTACTTC | CASSSPLRGYPYEQYF | TRBJ2-7 | NA | TRBV6-1 | NA
TGCGCCAGCAGCTTTGAGGGGAGCTACGAGCAGTACTTC | CASSFEGSYEQYF | TRBJ2-7 | NA | TRBV5-1 | many
TGTGCCACCGGGGGGTTTGATGAAAAACTGTTTTTT | CATGGFDEKLFF | TRBJ1-4 | NA | TRBV27 | few
TGCAGTACAACAGGGGGTCAGCCCCAGCATTTT | CSTTGGQPQHF | TRBJ1-5 | TRBD1 | TRBV20-1 | once
TGTGCCAGCAGCTTCAGGGGATTCCGAGCGGGGGGAAGACCCTACGAGCAGTACTTC | CASSFRGFRAGGRPYEQYF | TRBJ2-7 | TRBD2 | TRBV7-2 | many
TGTGCCATAATGACCCAGGGGCCCGGGGAGCTGTTTTTT | CAIMTQGPGELFF | TRBJ2-2 | NA | TRBV10-3 | many
TGCGCCAGCAGCTTGTGGATGAGCTACGAGCAGTACTTC | CASSLWMSYEQYF | TRBJ2-7 | NA | TRBV5-1 | many
TGCAGTGCTAGAGTGGGGACCGCCTACGAGCAGTACTTC | CSARVGTAYEQYF | TRBJ2-7 | NA | TRBV20-1 | NA
TGCGCCAGCAGCCAAGAACCTAGGCCCTACGAGCAGTACTTC | CASSQEPRPYEQYF | TRBJ2-7 | NA | TRBV4-3 | NA
TGTGCCATCCTACTTAGCGGGGGGTACACAGATACGCAGTATTTT | CAILLSGGYTDTQYF | TRBJ2-3 | TRBD2 | TRBV12-3/TRBV12-4 | NA
TGTGCCAGCAGCCGTGGGGGGGCGACTGGGGCCAACGTCCTGACTTTC | CASSRGGATGANVLTF | TRBJ2-6 | NA | TRBV9 | NA
TGTGCCAGCATCTCAATACGGGACCGACGCACAGATACGCAGTATTTT | CASISIRDRRTDTQYF | TRBJ2-3 | NA | TRBV7-9 | few
TGTGCCAGCATGCCCGGGGGCGCTTCACCCCTCCACTTT | CASMPGGASPLHF | TRBJ1-6 | NA | TRBV28 | few